These 10 T cell receptor beta chains share one sample of origin, sequenced in a study of regulatory T cells in long-lasting Graves disease. Time point denoted: newly diagnosed GD, antithyroid drugs for less than 3 months. RNA extracted from PBMCs served as the sequencing template. Investigators prepared the TCR beta libraries by applying iRepertoire HTBI primers and Arm-PCR of CDR3 regions. MiXCR, run by TCRdb on the multiplex PCR reads, gives a single entry per CDR3 protein. The sample includes some 500,000 distinct CDR3 sequences, about 14% of them seen just once. These same records also appear under a second study, on T cells in Graves' hyperthyroidism and ophthalmopathy.

Sequencing was performed on peripheral blood mononuclear cells (PBMCs), taken at new diagnosis, from a patient treated with antithyroid drugs. The receptors here all came from a man aged 25 to 40 with Graves disease.

Comment on this clonotype: The junction departs from the called germline gene at one end, perhaps through a read error. This sequence joins TRBV2 and TRBJ2-1, with D uncertain. The CDR3 is 12 amino acids. Germline-derived CDR1 and CDR2 are SNHLY and FYNNEI. CDR3 bases: TGTGCCAGCAAAGGCTCCTACAATGAGCGGTTCTTC. It yields the protein CASKGSYNERFF.

This sequence joins TRBV5-1 and TRBJ2-5; 8 bases fit TRBD2. The junction had 8 bases not matched to a gene; V was cut back by 5 bases and J by 2 bases. CDR1 and CDR2 from the germline V gene are SGHRS and YFSETQ. The CDR3 has 15 amino acids. Written as DNA, the CDR3 is TGCGCCAGCAGATCCATTAGCGGGGTTCAAGAGACCCAGTACTTC. Protein: CASRSISGVQETQYF.

This clonotype showed up many times. The V gene is TRBV11-3, the J gene TRBJ2-2, with TRBD2 matching 7 bases. V dropped 3 bases and J dropped 4; count of bases not matched to a gene: 11. CDR3 length equals 17 residues. Germline V gene lookup returns CDR1 SGHNT and CDR2 YENEEA. CDR3 amino acids: CASSFRGSGLSTGELFF. CDR3 sequence (DNA): TGTGCCAGCAGCTTTCGAGGTAGCGGGCTGTCCACCGGGGAGCTGTTTTTT.

This clonotype has a count of ten or more. The chain joins TRBV19 to TRBJ1-1, with unresolved D. V dropped 10 bases and J dropped 2 bases, with 8 bases sitting between them. Germline V gene sequence: CDR1 LNHDA, CDR2 SQIVND (reference sequence). There are 11 residues in the CDR3. CDR3 DNA: TGTGCCACCCTCTCAAACACTGAAGCTTTCTTT. Translating gives CATLSNTEAFF.

In this sample, this clonotype turned up a few times. This may be a read error, as it is one base from a much larger clone. V gene TRBV29-1 combines with J gene TRBJ2-5, with TRBD1 matching over 10 bases. V gave up 6 bases and J gave up 1 base; unmatched junction bases: 11. This CDR3 contains 16 residues. Germline-derived CDR1 and CDR2 are SQVTM and ANQGSEA. The DNA of the CDR3 is TGCAGCGTAGCCCTCGGGACAGGGGCTTTCCAAGAGACCCAGTACTTC. Its translation: CSVALGTGAFQETQYF. The complete variable domain, with remaining parts taken from reference TRBV29-1 and TRBJ2-5, reads SAVISQKPSRDICQRGTSLTIQCQVDSQVTMMFWYRQQPGQSLTLIATANQGSEATYESGFVIDKFPISRPNLTFSTLTVSNMSPEDSSIYLCSVALGTGAFQETQYFGPGTRLLVL.

The rearrangement links TRBV18 to TRBJ1-1; D remains unclear. This CDR3 is built from 16 residues. Trimming removed 3 bases at V and 3 bases at J, with 17 bases between. Germline V CDR1 and CDR2: KGHSH, LQKENI. This CDR3 is CASSPAPDRWDTEAFF. The DNA of the CDR3 is TGTGCCAGCTCACCGGCACCGGACCGCTGGGACACTGAAGCTTTCTTT.

This clonotype was observed many times. The J gene is TRBJ2-1, the V gene TRBV28; TRBD2 matches 8 bases. Germline loops: CDR1 MDHEN, CDR2 SYDVKM. The junction had 11 bases not matched to a gene; V was cut back by 5 bases and J by 8 bases. The CDR3 sequence is 15 residues long. The CDR3 here is CASSGPPGGGYEQFF. CDR3 nucleotide sequence: TGTGCCAGCAGTGGCCCTCCCGGGGGGGGGTATGAGCAGTTCTTC. Full variable domain (rest looked up from reference TRBV28 and TRBJ2-1): DVKVTQSSRYLVKRTGEKVFLECVQDMDHENMFWYRQDPGLGLRLIYFSYDVKMKEKGDIPEGYSVSREKKERFSLILESASTNQTSMYLCASSGPPGGGYEQFFGPGTRLTVL.

This clonotype has ten or more counts. The V gene is TRBV5-5, the J gene TRBJ1-1; tentative D call: TRBD1 (5 bases). Per the germline V gene, CDR1 is SGHKS and CDR2 is YYEKEE (reference sequence). This CDR3 is 13 amino acids long. Trimming pared 0 bases from V and 12 bases from J, leaving 15 bases between. The CDR3 coding sequence is TGTGCCAGCAGCTTGGGGGACCTTGGAGCTTCTTTCTTT. Encoded protein: CASSLGDLGASFF.

The table lists this clonotype with many counts. The chain combines TRBV27 with TRBJ2-1; D is unresolved. V dropped 3 bases and J dropped 2 bases, with 8 bases sitting between them. This CDR3 region has 14 residues. Germline V gene lookup returns CDR1 MNHEY and CDR2 SMNVEV (reference sequence). CDR3 sequence: CASSFGPAYNEQFF. The CDR3 DNA is TGTGCCAGCAGTTTCGGCCCGGCCTACAATGAGCAGTTCTTC.

This clonotype was found many times. J is TRBJ2-5 and V is TRBV11-2; tentative D call: TRBD2 (6 bases). CDR1 is SGHAT, CDR2 FQNNGV, per germline. This CDR3 region has 15 residues. Trimming shortened V by 0 bases and J by 5 bases, and 13 bases separated the two germline ends. CDR3 residues: CASSLEPQAGETQYF. In DNA form, the CDR3 reads TGTGCCAGCAGCTTAGAACCCCAGGCGGGGGAGACCCAGTACTTC. The full variable domain, rest sourced from reference TRBV11-2 and TRBJ2-5, is EAGVAQSPRYKIIEKRQSVAFWCNPISGHATLYWYQQILGQGPKLLIQFQNNGVVDDSQLPKDRFSAERLKGVDSTLKIQPAKLEDSAVYLCASSLEPQAGETQYFGPGTRLLVL.